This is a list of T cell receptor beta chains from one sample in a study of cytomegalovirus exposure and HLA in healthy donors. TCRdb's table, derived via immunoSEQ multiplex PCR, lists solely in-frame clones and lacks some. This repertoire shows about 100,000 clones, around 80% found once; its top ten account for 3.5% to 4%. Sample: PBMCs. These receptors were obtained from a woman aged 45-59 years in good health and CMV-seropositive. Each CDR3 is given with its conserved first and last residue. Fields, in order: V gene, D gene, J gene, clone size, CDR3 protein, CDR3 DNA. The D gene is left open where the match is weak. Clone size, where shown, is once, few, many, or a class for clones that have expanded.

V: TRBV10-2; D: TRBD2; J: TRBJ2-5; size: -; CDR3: CASRLSGRETQYF; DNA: TGCGCCAGCCGCCTCAGCGGGAGAGAGACCCAGTACTTC
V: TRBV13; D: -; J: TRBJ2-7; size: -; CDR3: CASSLVGTEKTKQYF; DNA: TGTGCCAGCAGCTTAGTAGGGACTGAGAAGACGAAGCAGTACTTC
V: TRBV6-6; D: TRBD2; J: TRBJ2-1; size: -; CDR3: CASRGQTSGTYNEQFF; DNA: TGTGCCAGCAGGGGACAGACTAGCGGGACCTACAATGAGCAGTTCTTC
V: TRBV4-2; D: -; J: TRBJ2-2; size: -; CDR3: CASSQDLGLGNTGELFF; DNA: TGTGCCAGCAGCCAAGATTTGGGACTCGGAAACACCGGGGAGCTGTTTTTT
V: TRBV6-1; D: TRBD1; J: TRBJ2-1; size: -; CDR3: CASSSPGTGFDEQFF; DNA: TGTGCCAGCAGTTCCCCCGGGACAGGGTTCGATGAGCAGTTCTTC
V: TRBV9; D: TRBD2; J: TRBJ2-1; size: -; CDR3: CASSVEGGAYGDEQFF; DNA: TGTGCCAGCAGCGTAGAGGGAGGGGCCTACGGGGATGAGCAGTTCTTC
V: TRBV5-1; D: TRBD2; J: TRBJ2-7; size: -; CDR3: CASSLPPPVAGGNYEQYF; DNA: TGCGCCAGCAGCTTGCCCCCCCCTGTAGCGGGGGGGAACTACGAGCAGTACTTC
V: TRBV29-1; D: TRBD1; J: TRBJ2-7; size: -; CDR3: CSVRGQGAYEQYF; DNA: TGCAGCGTCAGAGGACAGGGGGCGTACGAGCAGTACTTC
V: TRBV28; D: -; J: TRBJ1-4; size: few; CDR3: CASSFGLGEKLFF; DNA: TGTGCCAGCAGTTTCGGTCTAGGTGAAAAACTGTTTTTT
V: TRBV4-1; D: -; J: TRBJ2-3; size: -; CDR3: CASSQERGGQDTQYF; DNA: TGCGCCAGCAGCCAAGAAAGGGGGGGCCAAGATACGCAGTATTTT
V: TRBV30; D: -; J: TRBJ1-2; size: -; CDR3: CAWNRVGGYTF; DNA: TGTGCCTGGAACAGGGTGGGTGGCTACACCTTC
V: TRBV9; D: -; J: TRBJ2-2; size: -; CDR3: CASSVVRDTGELFF; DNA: TGTGCCAGCAGCGTAGTCCGAGACACCGGGGAGCTGTTTTTT
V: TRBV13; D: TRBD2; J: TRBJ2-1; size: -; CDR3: CASSIRTSGDNEQFF; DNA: TGTGCCAGCAGCATCCGGACTAGCGGTGACAATGAGCAGTTCTTC
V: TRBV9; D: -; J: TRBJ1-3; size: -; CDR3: CASTFGGVGNTIYF; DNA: TGTGCCAGCACCTTCGGGGGGGTTGGAAACACCATATATTTT
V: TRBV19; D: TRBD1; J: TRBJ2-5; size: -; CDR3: CASSLRLAGGLGFSQYF; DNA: TGTGCCAGTAGTCTGAGGCTAGCAGGGGGATTGGGATTCTCCCAGTACTTC
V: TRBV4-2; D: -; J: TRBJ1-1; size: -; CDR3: CASSHISDSMTEAFF; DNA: TGTGCCAGCAGCCACATTTCGGACAGTATGACTGAAGCTTTCTTT
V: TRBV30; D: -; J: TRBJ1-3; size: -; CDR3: CAWSVAGYSGNTIYF; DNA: TGTGCCTGGAGTGTAGCAGGTTACTCTGGAAACACCATATATTTT
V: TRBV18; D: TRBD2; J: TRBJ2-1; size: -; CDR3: CASSHALGLAGHNEQFF; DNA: TGTGCCAGCTCACATGCCCTGGGACTAGCGGGACACAATGAGCAGTTCTTC
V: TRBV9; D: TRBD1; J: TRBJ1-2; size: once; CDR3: CASSVGTGGLLKDGYTF; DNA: TGTGCCAGCAGCGTAGGGACAGGGGGGTTGCTAAAGGATGGCTACACCTTC
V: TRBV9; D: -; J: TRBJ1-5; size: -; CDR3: CASSVGGSNQPQHF; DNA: TGTGCCAGCAGCGTAGGGGGCAGCAATCAGCCCCAGCATTTT
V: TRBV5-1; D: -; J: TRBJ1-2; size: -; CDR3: CASSLNGDGYTF; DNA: TGCGCCAGCAGCTTGAACGGTGATGGCTACACCTTC
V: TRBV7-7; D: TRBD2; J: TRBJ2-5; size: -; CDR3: CASSSGGLQETQYF; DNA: TGTGCTAGCAGCTCGGGGGGACTACAAGAGACCCAGTACTTC
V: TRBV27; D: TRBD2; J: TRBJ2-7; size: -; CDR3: CASSPSTSGVHGGQYF; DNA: TGTGCCAGCAGTCCCTCCACTAGCGGAGTCCATGGAGGGCAGTACTTC
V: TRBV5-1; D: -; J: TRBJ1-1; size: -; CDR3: CASSWGGDTEAFF; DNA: TGCGCCAGCAGCTGGGGGGGGGACACTGAAGCTTTCTTT
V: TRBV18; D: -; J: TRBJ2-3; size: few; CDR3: CASSRLEGGSTDTQYF; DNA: TGTGCCAGCTCCCGCCTCGAGGGGGGGTCGACAGATACGCAGTATTTT
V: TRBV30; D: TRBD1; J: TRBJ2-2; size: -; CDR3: CAWSTGVGTGELFF; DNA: TGTGCCTGGTCGACAGGGGTGGGAACCGGGGAGCTGTTTTTT
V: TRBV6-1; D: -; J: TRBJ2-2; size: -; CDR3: CATRGGIQTGELFF; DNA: TGTGCCACGAGGGGAGGAATCCAAACCGGGGAGCTGTTTTTT
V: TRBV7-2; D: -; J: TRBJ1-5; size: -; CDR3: CASSLDRVRNQPQHF; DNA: TGTGCCAGCAGCTTAGACAGGGTTCGCAATCAGCCCCAGCATTTT
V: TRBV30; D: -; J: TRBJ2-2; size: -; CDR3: CAWSRNGELFF; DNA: TGTGCCTGGAGCAGGAACGGGGAGCTGTTTTTT
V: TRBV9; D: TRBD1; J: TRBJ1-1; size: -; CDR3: CASSDPGTANTEAFF; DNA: TGTGCCAGCAGCGACCCCGGGACAGCAAACACTGAAGCTTTCTTT
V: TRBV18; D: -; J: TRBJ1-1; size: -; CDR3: CASSPSRGRNTEAFF; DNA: TGTGCCAGCTCACCATCCCGGGGGAGGAACACTGAAGCTTTCTTT
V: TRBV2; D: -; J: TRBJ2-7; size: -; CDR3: CATTSGEQYF; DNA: TGTGCCACCACTTCGGGCGAGCAGTACTTC
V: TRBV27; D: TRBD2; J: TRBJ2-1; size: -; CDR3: CASSLAGVAYNEQFF; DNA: TGTGCCAGCAGTTTAGCGGGAGTAGCCTACAATGAGCAGTTCTTC
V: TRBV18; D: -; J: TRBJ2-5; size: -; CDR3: CASSPAIQETQYF; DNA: TGTGCCAGCTCACCAGCGATACAAGAGACCCAGTACTTC
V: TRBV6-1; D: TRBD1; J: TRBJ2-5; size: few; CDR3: CASSERQGVVRETQYF; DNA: TGTGCCAGCAGTGAAAGGCAGGGGGTCGTAAGAGAGACCCAGTACTTC
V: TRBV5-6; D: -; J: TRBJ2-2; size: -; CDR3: CASTSWKLAATGELFF; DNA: TGTGCCAGCACGTCATGGAAGTTAGCGGCCACCGGGGAGCTGTTTTTT
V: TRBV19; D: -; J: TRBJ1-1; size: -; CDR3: CASRIGGGGTEAFF; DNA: TGTGCCAGTAGAATAGGGGGAGGCGGCACTGAAGCTTTCTTT
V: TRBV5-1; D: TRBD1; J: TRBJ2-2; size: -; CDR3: CASSFGTGPTGELFF; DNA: TGCGCCAGCAGCTTTGGGACAGGGCCCACCGGGGAGCTGTTTTTT
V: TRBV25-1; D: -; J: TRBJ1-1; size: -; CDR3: CASSELETTEAFF; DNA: TGTGCCAGCAGTGAATTGGAGACTACGGAAGCTTTCTTT
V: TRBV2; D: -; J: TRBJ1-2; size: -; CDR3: CASRAWRQEQPGDYGYTF; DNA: TGTGCCAGCAGGGCCTGGCGACAGGAGCAACCCGGGGACTATGGCTACACCTTC
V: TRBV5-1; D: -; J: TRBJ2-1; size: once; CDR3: CASSLRGRTSYNEQFF; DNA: TGCGCCAGCAGCTTAAGGGGTAGGACCTCCTACAATGAGCAGTTCTTC
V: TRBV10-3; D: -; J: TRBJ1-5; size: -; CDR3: CAISERGSIQGSNQPQHF; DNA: TGTGCCATCAGTGAGAGGGGGTCTATACAGGGTAGCAATCAGCCCCAGCATTTT
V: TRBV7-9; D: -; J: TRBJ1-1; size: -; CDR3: CASSPQSGVNTEAFF; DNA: TGTGCCAGCAGCCCCCAGTCGGGGGTGAACACTGAAGCTTTCTTT
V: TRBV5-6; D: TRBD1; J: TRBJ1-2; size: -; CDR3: CASSLAGTGGIVRYGYTF; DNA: TGTGCCAGCAGCTTGGCTGGGACAGGGGGCATTGTTCGGTATGGCTACACCTTC
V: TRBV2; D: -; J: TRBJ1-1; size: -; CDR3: CASGREGNTEAFF; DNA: TGTGCCAGCGGGAGGGAGGGAAACACTGAAGCTTTCTTT
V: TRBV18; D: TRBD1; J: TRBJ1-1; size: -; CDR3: CASSPRTGGAGEAFF; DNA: TGTGCCAGCTCACCACGGACAGGGGGCGCTGGTGAAGCTTTCTTT
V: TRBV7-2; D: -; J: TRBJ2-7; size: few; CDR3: CASSLPDYEQYF; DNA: TGTGCCAGCAGCTTACCAGATTACGAGCAGTACTTC
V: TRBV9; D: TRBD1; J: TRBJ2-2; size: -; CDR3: CASSPRTGYTGELFF; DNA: TGTGCCAGCAGCCCCCGGACAGGGTACACCGGGGAGCTGTTTTTT
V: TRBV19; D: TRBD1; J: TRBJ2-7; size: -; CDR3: CASRNGQGASGEQYF; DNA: TGTGCCAGTAGGAATGGACAGGGGGCTTCGGGGGAGCAGTACTTC
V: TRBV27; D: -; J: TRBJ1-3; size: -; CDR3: CASSLSIDSGNTIYF; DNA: TGTGCCAGCAGTTTATCGATAGACTCTGGAAACACCATATATTTT
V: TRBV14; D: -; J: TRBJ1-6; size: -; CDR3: CASSPQARNSPLHF; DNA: TGTGCCAGCAGCCCACAGGCTAGGAATTCACCCCTCCACTTT
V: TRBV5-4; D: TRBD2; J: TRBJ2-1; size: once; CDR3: CASSQGSSGGYNEQFF; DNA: TGTGCCAGCAGCCAAGGGTCCAGCGGGGGGTACAATGAGCAGTTCTTC
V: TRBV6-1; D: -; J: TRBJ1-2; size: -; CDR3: CASSEAGTGLSNYGYTF; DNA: TGTGCCAGCAGTGAAGCGGGCACAGGGCTATCTAACTATGGCTACACCTTC